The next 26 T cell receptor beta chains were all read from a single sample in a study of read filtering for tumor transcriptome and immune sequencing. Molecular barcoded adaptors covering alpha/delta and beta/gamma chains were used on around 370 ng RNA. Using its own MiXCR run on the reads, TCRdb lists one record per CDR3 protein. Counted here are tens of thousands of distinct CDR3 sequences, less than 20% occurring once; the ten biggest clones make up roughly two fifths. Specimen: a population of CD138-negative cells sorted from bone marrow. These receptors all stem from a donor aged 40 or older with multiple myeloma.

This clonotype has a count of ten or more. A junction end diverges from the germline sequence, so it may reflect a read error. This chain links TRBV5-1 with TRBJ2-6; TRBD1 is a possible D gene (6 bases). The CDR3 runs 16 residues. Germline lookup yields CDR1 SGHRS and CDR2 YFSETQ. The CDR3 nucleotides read TGTGCCAGCAGCTTAGCGACAGGCTCTGGGGCCAACGTCCTGACTTTC. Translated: CASSLATGSGANVLTF.

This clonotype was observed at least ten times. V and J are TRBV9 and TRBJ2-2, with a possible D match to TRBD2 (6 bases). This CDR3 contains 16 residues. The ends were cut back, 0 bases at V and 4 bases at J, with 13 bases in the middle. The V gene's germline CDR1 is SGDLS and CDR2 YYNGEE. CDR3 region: CASSVAPSAGTGELFF. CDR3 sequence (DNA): TGTGCCAGCAGCGTAGCCCCTAGCGCGGGCACCGGGGAGCTGTTTTTT.

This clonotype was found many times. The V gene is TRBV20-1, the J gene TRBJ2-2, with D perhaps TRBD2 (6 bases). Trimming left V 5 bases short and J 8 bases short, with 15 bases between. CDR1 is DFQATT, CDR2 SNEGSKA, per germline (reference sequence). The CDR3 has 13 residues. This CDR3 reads CSAETRGAGELFF. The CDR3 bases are TGCAGTGCTGAGACTAGGGGAGCGGGGGAGCTGTTTTTT.

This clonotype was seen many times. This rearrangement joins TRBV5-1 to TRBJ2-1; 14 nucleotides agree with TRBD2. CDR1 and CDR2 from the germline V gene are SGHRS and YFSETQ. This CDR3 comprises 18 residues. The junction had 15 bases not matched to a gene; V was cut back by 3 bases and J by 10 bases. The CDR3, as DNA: TGCGCCAGCAGCTCGTTCATCGGGACTAGCGGGAGAGGTAGCGAGCAGTTCTTC. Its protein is CASSSFIGTSGRGSEQFF. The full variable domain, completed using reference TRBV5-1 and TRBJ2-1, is KAGVTQTPRYLIKTRGQQVTLSCSPISGHRSVSWYQQTPGQGLQFLFEYFSETQRNKGNFPGRFSGRQFSNSRSEMNVSTLELGDSALYLCASSSFIGTSGRGSEQFFGPGTRLTVL.

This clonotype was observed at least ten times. CDR3 residues: CASSPGTSDTDTQYF. The CDR3 DNA is TGTGCCAGCAGTCCCGGGACTAGCGACACAGATACGCAGTATTTT. This chain links TRBV6-4 with TRBJ2-3; TRBD2 aligns across 10 bases. CDR1 and CDR2 from the germline V gene are MRHNA and SNTAGT. J was trimmed by 2 bases and V by 5 bases; bases with no gene match: 4. CDR3 length: 15 amino acids.

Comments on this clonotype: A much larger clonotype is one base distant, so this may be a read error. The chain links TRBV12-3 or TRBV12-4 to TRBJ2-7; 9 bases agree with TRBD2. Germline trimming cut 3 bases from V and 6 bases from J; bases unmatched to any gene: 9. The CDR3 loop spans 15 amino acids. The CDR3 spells CASSFFRLAAVEQYF. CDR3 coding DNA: TGTGCCAGCAGTTTCTTCCGACTAGCGGCAGTCGAGCAGTACTTC.

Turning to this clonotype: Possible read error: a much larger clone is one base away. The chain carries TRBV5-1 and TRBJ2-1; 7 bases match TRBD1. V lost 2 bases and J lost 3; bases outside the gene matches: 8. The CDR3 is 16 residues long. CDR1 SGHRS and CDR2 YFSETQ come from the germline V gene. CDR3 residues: CASSLQGSSFYNEQFF. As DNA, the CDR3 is TGCGCCAGCAGCTTACAGGGGTCCAGCTTCTACAATGAGCAGTTCTTC. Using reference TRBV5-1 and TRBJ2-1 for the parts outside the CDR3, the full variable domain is KAGVTQTPRYLIKTRGQQVTLSCSPISGHRSVSWYQQTPGQGLQFLFEYFSETQRNKGNFPGRFSGRQFSNSRSEMNVSTLELGDSALYLCASSLQGSSFYNEQFFGPGTRLTVL.

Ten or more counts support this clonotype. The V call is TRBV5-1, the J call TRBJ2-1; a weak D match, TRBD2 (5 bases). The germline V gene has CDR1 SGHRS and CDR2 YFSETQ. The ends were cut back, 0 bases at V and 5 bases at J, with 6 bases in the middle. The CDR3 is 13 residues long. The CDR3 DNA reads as TGCGCCAGCAGCTTGGTCGGGAACAATGAGCAGTTCTTC. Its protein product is CASSLVGNNEQFF.

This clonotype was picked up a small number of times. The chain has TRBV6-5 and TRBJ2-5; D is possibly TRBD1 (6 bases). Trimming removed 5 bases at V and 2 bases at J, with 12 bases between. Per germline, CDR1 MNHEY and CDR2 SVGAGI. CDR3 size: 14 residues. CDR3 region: CASSTGFPQETQYF. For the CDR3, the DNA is TGTGCCAGCAGTACAGGGTTCCCGCAAGAGACCCAGTACTTC.

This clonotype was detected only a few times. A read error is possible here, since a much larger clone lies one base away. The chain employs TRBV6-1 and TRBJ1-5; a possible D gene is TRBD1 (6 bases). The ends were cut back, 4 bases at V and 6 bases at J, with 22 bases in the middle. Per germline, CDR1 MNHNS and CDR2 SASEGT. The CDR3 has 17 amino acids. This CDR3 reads CASSVARRGVGIQPQHF. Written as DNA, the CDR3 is TGTGCCAGCAGTGTAGCCCGAAGGGGGGTAGGGATTCAGCCCCAGCATTTT.

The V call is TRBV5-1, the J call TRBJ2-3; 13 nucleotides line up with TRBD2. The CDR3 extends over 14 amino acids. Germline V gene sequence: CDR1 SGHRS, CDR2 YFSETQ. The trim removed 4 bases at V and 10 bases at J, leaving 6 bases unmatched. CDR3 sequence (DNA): TGCGCCAGCAGCCTAGGACTAGCGGGAGTTGCGCAGTATTTT. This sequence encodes CASSLGLAGVAQYF. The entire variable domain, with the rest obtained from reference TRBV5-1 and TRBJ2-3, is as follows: KAGVTQTPRYLIKTRGQQVTLSCSPISGHRSVSWYQQTPGQGLQFLFEYFSETQRNKGNFPGRFSGRQFSNSRSEMNVSTLELGDSALYLCASSLGLAGVAQYFGPGTRLTVL.

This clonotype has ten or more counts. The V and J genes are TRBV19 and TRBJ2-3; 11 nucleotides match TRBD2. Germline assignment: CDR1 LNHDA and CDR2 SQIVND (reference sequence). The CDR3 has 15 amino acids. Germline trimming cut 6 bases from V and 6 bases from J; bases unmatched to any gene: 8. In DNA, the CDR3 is TGTGCCAGTAGCGAGACTAGCGGGGTGGCGGATACGCAGTATTTT. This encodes CASSETSGVADTQYF.

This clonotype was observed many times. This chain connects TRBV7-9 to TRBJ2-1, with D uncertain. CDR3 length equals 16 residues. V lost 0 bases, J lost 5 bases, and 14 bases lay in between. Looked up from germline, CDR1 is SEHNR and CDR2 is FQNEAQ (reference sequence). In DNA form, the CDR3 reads TGTGCCAGCAGCTTAGCGATTACTCCAGAGCACAATGAGCAGTTCTTC. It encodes CASSLAITPEHNEQFF.

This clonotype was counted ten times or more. CDR3 sequence reads: CAISESFRTSGKETQYF. DNA of the CDR3: TGTGCCATCAGTGAGTCCTTCAGGACTAGCGGGAAAGAGACCCAGTACTTC. This sequence joins TRBV10-3 and TRBJ2-5; 12 nucleotides match TRBD2. Germline values: CDR1 ENHRY, CDR2 SYGVKD. This CDR3 has 17 residues. J lost 3 bases, V lost 0 bases, and 5 bases had no gene match.

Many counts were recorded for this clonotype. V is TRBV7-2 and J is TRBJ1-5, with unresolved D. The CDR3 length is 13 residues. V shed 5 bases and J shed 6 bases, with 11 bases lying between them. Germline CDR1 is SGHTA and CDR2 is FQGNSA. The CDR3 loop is CASSRTGFQPQHF. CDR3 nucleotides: TGTGCCAGCAGCCGAACGGGGTTTCAGCCCCAGCATTTT. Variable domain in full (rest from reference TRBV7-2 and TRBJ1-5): GAGVSQSPSNKVTEKGKDVELRCDPISGHTALYWYRQSLGQGLEFLIYFQGNSAPDKSGLPSDRFSAERTGGSVSTLTIQRTQQEDSAVYLCASSRTGFQPQHFGDGTRLSIL.

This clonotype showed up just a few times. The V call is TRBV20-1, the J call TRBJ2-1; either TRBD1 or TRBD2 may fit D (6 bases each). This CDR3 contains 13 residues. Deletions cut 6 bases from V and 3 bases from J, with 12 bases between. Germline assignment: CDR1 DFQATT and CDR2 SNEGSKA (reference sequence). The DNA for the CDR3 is TGCAGTGCCAACAGGGAGGTCTACAATGAGCAGTTCTTC. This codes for CSANREVYNEQFF.

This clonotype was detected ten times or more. The CDR3 DNA follows: TGTGCCAGCAGCGCAGAGGGGGCTAGCGGCCCCTACAATGAGCAGTTCTTC. It encodes CASSAEGASGPYNEQFF. The gene calls are TRBV7-8 and TRBJ2-1; D is tentatively TRBD1 or TRBD2 (7 bases each). V was trimmed by 5 bases and J by 2 bases, leaving 19 bases between them. The CDR3 runs to 17 residues. Germline CDR1 SGHVS, CDR2 FQNEAQ.

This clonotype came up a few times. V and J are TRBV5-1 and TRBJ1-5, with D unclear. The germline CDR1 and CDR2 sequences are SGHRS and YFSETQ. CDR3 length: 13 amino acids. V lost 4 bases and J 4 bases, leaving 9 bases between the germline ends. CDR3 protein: CASSPYTNQPQHF. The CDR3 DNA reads TGCGCCAGCAGCCCATACACGAATCAGCCCCAGCATTTT.

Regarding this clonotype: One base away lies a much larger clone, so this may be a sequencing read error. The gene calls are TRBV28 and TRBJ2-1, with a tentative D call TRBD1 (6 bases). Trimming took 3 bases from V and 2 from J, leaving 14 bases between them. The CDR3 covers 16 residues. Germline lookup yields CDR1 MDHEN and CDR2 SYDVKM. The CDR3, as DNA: TGTGCCAGCAGTTTCCCCGGACAGAGCCCCTACAATGAGCAGTTCTTC. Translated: CASSFPGQSPYNEQFF. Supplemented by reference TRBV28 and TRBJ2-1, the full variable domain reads DVKVTQSSRYLVKRTGEKVFLECVQDMDHENMFWYRQDPGLGLRLIYFSYDVKMKEKGDIPEGYSVSREKKERFSLILESASTNQTSMYLCASSFPGQSPYNEQFFGPGTRLTVL.

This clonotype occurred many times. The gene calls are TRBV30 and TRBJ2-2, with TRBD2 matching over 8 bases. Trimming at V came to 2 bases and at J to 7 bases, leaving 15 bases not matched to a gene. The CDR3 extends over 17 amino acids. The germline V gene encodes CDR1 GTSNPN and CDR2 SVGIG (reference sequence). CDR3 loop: CAWSPGRGGTNDGELFF. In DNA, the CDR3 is TGTGCCTGGAGTCCCGGGAGGGGGGGGACGAACGACGGGGAGCTGTTTTTT.

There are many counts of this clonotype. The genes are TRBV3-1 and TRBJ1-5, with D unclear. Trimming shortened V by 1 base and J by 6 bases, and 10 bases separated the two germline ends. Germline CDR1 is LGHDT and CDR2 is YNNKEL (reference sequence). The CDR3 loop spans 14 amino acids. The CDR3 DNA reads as TGTGCCAGCAGCCAAGTGGGGTCCAGTCAGCCCCAGCATTTT. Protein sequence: CASSQVGSSQPQHF.

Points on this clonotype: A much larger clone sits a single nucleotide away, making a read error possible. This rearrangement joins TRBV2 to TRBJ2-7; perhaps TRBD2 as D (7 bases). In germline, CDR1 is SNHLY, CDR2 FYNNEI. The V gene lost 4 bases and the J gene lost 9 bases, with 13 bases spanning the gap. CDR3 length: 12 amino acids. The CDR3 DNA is TGTGCCAGCAGTGGAGTGGGGGGGCGGCAGTACTTC. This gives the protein CASSGVGGRQYF.

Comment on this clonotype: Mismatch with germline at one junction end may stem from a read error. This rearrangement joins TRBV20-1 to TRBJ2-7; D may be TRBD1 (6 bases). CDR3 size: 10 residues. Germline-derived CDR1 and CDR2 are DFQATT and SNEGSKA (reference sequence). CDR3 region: CSAGTYGQYF. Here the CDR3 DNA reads TGCAGTGCAGGGACATACGGGCAGTACTTC.

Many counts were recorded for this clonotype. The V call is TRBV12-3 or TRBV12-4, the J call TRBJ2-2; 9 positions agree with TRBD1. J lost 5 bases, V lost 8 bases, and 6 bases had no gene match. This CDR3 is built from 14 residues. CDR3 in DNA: TGTGCCAGCGGACAGGGGAGAGCGACCGGGGAGCTGTTTTTT. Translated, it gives CASGQGRATGELFF.

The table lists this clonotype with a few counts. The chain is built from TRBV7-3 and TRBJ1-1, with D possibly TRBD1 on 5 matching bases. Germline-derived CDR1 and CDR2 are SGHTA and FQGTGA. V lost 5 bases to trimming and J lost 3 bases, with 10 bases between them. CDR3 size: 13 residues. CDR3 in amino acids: CASSRDGDTEAFF. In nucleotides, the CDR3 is TGTGCCAGCAGCCGGGACGGGGACACTGAAGCTTTCTTT. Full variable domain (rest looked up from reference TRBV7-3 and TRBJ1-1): GAGVSQTPSNKVTEKGKYVELRCDPISGHTALYWYRQSLGQGPEFLIYFQGTGAADDSGLPNDRFFAVRPEGSVSTLKIQRTERGDSAVYLCASSRDGDTEAFFGQGTRLTVV.

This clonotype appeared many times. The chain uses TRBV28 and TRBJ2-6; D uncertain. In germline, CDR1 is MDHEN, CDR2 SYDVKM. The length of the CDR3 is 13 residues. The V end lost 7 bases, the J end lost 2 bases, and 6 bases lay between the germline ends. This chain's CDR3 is CASMPTGANVLTF. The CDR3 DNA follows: TGTGCCAGCATGCCTACTGGGGCCAACGTCCTGACTTTC. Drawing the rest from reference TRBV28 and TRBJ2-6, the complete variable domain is DVKVTQSSRYLVKRTGEKVFLECVQDMDHENMFWYRQDPGLGLRLIYFSYDVKMKEKGDIPEGYSVSREKKERFSLILESASTNQTSMYLCASMPTGANVLTFGAGSRLTVL.